Listed below are T cell receptor beta chains from one sample, sequenced in a study of blood T cell repertoires in COVID-19. The data were produced by immunoSEQ multiplex PCR, yet TCRdb's version contains in-frame clones alone and is incomplete. The data show over 250,000 clones, about nine tenths seen once. Sequencing was carried out using PBMCs or T cells enriched from blood (not recorded which). Every receptor here comes from a woman under 30 who had recovered from COVID-19. CDR3s include the opening cysteine and the closing phenylalanine or tryptophan. The D gene is left open where the match is weak. Rows give clone size only sometimes, using once, few, many, or a class for an expanded clone.

D,size,V,J,DNA,CDR3
TRBD1,.,TRBV5-4,TRBJ2-7,TGTGCCAGCAGCGGCGGGACAGGGACCTCCTACGAGCAGTACTTC,CASSGGTGTSYEQYF
.,.,TRBV11-2,TRBJ1-5,TGTGCCAGCAGCTTATTCCCCGAGTTTCAGCCCCAGCATTTT,CASSLFPEFQPQHF
TRBD2,.,TRBV10-3,TRBJ2-1,TGTGCCATCAGTGGAACACAGAGCGGGAGGGCCTACAATGAGCAGTTCTTC,CAISGTQSGRAYNEQFF
TRBD1,few,TRBV5-1,TRBJ1-1,TGCGCCAGCAGCCCGGACAGGGTGAACACTGAAGCTTTCTTT,CASSPDRVNTEAFF
TRBD2,.,TRBV13,TRBJ2-7,TGTGCCAGCAGCTTAGGACTAGCGGGGACCTACGAGCAGTACTTC,CASSLGLAGTYEQYF
TRBD2,.,TRBV28,TRBJ2-7,TGTGCCAGCTTGTCGCGACTAGCGGGAATCGAGCAGTACTTC,CASLSRLAGIEQYF
.,few,TRBV29-1,TRBJ1-1,TGCAGCGTTGTTGGATCAGGGGAGACTGAAGCTTTCTTT,CSVVGSGETEAFF
.,.,TRBV3-1/TRBV3-2,TRBJ1-2,TGTGCCAGCAGCCAAGAGGGCAGGGGCTGGAGCTACACCTTC,CASSQEGRGWSYTF
TRBD1,.,TRBV6-1,TRBJ1-5,TGTGCCAGCAGTGATCCGGGACAGGGGGCTAATCAGCCCCAGCATTTT,CASSDPGQGANQPQHF
TRBD2,.,TRBV4-1,TRBJ2-7,TGCGCCAGCAGCCACCGGACTAGCTCATCCTACGAGCAGTACTTC,CASSHRTSSSYEQYF
TRBD2,once,TRBV7-2,TRBJ2-3,TGTGCCAGCAGCTCGGGACTAGCGGGGGCAACAGATACGCAGTATTTT,CASSSGLAGATDTQYF
.,.,TRBV19,TRBJ1-1,TGTGCCAGTAGTACCATACGGCAGGCGAGCACTGAAGCTTTCTTT,CASSTIRQASTEAFF
.,.,TRBV6-6,TRBJ1-1,TGTGCCAGCATGTTCCAAATGAACACTGAAGCTTTCTTT,CASMFQMNTEAFF
TRBD2,.,TRBV11-2,TRBJ2-2,TGTGCCAGCAGCTTAGGGCCGTGGGAGCGGGAGGGTTCCGGGGAGCTGTTTTTT,CASSLGPWEREGSGELFF
.,.,TRBV27,TRBJ2-1,TGTGCCAGCAGTTTAGCGGAGGGGACTGAGCAGTTCTTC,CASSLAEGTEQFF
TRBD1,.,TRBV13,TRBJ1-1,TGTGCCAGCAGCTTCTTGACAGGGGGTAAAACTGAAGCTTTCTTT,CASSFLTGGKTEAFF
TRBD1,.,TRBV28,TRBJ2-3,TGTGCCAGCAGCCCTATACAGGGGGCGCACGGTACGCAGTATTTT,CASSPIQGAHGTQYF
.,.,TRBV30,TRBJ2-7,TGTGCCTGGACGGTTAACTCCTACGAGCAGTACTTC,CAWTVNSYEQYF
TRBD2,.,TRBV6-4,TRBJ2-7,TGTGCCAGCAGTGAACCGGGACTAGCGGGGGGGCCAGGCGAGCAGTACTTC,CASSEPGLAGGPGEQYF
TRBD2,.,TRBV13,TRBJ2-7,TGTGCCAGCAGCTTAGGGGCGGGAGCCCGATCCTACGAGCAGTACTTC,CASSLGAGARSYEQYF
.,.,TRBV11-3,TRBJ1-4,TGTGCCAGCAGCTTACTTAATGAAAAACTGTTTTTT,CASSLLNEKLFF
.,once,TRBV12-3/TRBV12-4,TRBJ1-2,TGTGCCAGCAGGGGGCCTTTTTCAGGTGGCTACACCTTC,CASRGPFSGGYTF
.,.,TRBV19,TRBJ1-5,TGTGCCAGCGGGACGGGACTGTTTTTCAATCAGCCCCAGCATTTT,CASGTGLFFNQPQHF
.,.,TRBV18,TRBJ2-2,TGTGCCAGCCCCATTATCCGGGACGGGGGAACCGGGGAGCTGTTTTTT,CASPIIRDGGTGELFF
.,.,TRBV7-9,TRBJ2-3,TGTGCCAGCAGCTTCTGGCGGGAACGAGATACGCAGTATTTT,CASSFWRERDTQYF
.,.,TRBV15,TRBJ1-4,TGTGCCACCAGCAGATTCCAAGGGGAGGTAGTAGAAAAACTGTTTTTT,CATSRFQGEVVEKLFF
.,.,TRBV28,TRBJ2-3,TGTGCCAGCGGGGTGGAGGGGTTGGGCACAGATACGCAGTATTTT,CASGVEGLGTDTQYF
TRBD2,.,TRBV5-1,TRBJ2-1,TGCGCCAGCAGAACCGGGACTAGCGGGAGAATCGACAATGAGCAGTTCTTC,CASRTGTSGRIDNEQFF
.,few,TRBV9,TRBJ1-1,TGTGCCAGCAGCCCGACCCCAGGGAAAACTGAAGCTTTCTTT,CASSPTPGKTEAFF
TRBD2,.,TRBV5-1,TRBJ2-5,TGCGCCAGCAGCTGGGGGGGACCCGGAGAGACCCAGTACTTC,CASSWGGPGETQYF
.,.,TRBV5-1,TRBJ1-2,TGCGCCAGCAGCTTGTGGGGCTTTACCAGGGGAAACAATATCGCTAACTATGGCTACACCTTC,CASSLWGFTRGNNIANYGYTF
TRBD2,.,TRBV6-5,TRBJ2-7,TGTGCCACCCTGACTAGCGGTTCCTACGAGCAGTACTTC,CATLTSGSYEQYF
.,.,TRBV9,TRBJ2-1,TGTGCCAGCAGCGGGTTTGGTCAGGGGGGCAATGAGCAGTTCTTC,CASSGFGQGGNEQFF
.,.,TRBV28,TRBJ2-3,TGTGCCAGCAGTTTAGGGGGCGACACAGATACGCAGTATTTT,CASSLGGDTDTQYF
TRBD1,.,TRBV18,TRBJ2-1,TGTGCCAGCTATCGGACAGGGGCATCAATCTCCTACAATGAGCAGTTCTTC,CASYRTGASISYNEQFF
.,.,TRBV6-2/TRBV6-3,TRBJ1-2,TGTGCCAGCAGTTACTACGGCAGGGGAGACTATGGCTACACCTTC,CASSYYGRGDYGYTF
TRBD1,once,TRBV20-1,TRBJ1-4,TGCAGTGCTAGCAGGGGGCCAAAACTGTTTTTT,CSASRGPKLFF